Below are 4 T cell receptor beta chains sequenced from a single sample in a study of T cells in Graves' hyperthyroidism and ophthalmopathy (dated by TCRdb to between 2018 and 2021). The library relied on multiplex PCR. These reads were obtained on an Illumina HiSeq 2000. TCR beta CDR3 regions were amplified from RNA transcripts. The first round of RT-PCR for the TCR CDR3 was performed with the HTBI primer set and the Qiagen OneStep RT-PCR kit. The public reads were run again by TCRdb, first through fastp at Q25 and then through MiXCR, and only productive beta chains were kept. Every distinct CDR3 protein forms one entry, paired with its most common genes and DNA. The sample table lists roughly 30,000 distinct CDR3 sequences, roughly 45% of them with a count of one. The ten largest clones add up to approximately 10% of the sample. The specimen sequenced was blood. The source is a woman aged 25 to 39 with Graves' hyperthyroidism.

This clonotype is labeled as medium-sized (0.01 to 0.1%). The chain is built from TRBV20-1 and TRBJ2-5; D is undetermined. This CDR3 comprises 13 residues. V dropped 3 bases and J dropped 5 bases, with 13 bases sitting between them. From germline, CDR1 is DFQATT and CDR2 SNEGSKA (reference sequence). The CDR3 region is CSASRHSVETQYF. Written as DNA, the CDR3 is TGCAGTGCTAGTCGACATTCCGTGGAGACCCAGTACTTC.

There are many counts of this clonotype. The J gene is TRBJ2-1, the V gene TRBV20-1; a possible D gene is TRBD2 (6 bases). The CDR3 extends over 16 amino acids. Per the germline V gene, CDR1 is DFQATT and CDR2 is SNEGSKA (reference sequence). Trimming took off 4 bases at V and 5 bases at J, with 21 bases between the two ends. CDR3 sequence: CSANPSVGLVHNEQFF. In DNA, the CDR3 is TGCAGTGCTAACCCTAGCGTGGGACTCGTCCACAATGAGCAGTTCTTC.

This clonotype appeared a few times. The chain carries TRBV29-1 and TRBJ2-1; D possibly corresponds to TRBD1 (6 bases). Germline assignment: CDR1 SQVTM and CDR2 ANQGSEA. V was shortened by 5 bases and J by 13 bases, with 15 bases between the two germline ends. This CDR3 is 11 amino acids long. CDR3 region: CSVRRQATQFF. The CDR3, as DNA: TGCAGCGTTCGGAGACAGGCGACACAGTTCTTC.

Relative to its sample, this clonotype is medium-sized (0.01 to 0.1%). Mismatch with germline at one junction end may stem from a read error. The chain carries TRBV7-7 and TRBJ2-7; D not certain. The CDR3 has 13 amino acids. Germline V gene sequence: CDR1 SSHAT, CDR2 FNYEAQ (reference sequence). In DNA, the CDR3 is TGTGCTAGCAGCCCTTCCAGTGGGGACGAGCAGTACTTC. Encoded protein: CASSPSSGDEQYF.